Listed here are 12 T cell receptor beta chains from one sample, sequenced in a study of beta chain features in type 1 diabetes. Sequenced material consisted of expressed TCRB transcripts (all of the isolated RNA was reverse transcribed). Clones were read by immunoSEQ multiplex PCR, and TCRdb kept only the in-frame ones, dropping some. The sample lists under 550,000 clones, over 9.5% seen once, with 0.046% in the top ten. The material sequenced was naive CD4+ T cells from blood. The receptors shown here come from a woman between 18 and 30 years old in good health.

The V call is TRBV29-1, the J call TRBJ2-1, with D perhaps matching TRBD1 (5 bases). The CDR3 has 14 residues. V lost 4 bases to trimming and J lost 2 bases, with 12 bases between them. Germline CDR1 and CDR2: SQVTM and ANQGSEA. The chain's CDR3 is CSVVTQGTYNEQFF. The CDR3 nucleotides are TGCAGCGTTGTCACTCAGGGAACCTACAATGAGCAGTTCTTC.

This clone was picked up a small number of times. This chain uses TRBV7-2 with TRBJ2-3; D unresolved. The V and J ends lost 4 bases and 0 bases respectively, with 8 bases between them. Germline values: CDR1 SGHTA, CDR2 FQGNSA. This CDR3 spans 14 amino acids. CDR3 nucleotide sequence: TGTGCCAGCAGCTCCCCCAGAAGCACAGATACGCAGTATTTT. The encoded protein is CASSSPRSTDTQYF. The full variable domain, its missing parts supplied by reference TRBV7-2 and TRBJ2-3, is GAGVSQSPSNKVTEKGKDVELRCDPISGHTALYWYRQSLGQGLEFLIYFQGNSAPDKSGLPSDRFSAERTGGSVSTLTIQRTQQEDSAVYLCASSSPRSTDTQYFGPGTRLTVL.

The chain uses TRBV12-5 and TRBJ2-7; D perhaps matches TRBD1 (5 bases). The CDR3 extends over 11 amino acids. CDR1 LGHNT and CDR2 FRNRAP come from the germline V gene. Trimming took off 5 bases at V and 5 bases at J, with 7 bases between the two ends. The CDR3 sequence: CASGVRDEQYF. DNA of the CDR3: TGTGCTAGTGGTGTCAGGGACGAGCAGTACTTC.

This clone was observed a handful of times. The gene calls are TRBV28 and TRBJ1-5, with D possibly TRBD1 on 6 matching bases. The CDR3 spans 14 residues. Germline V gene sequence: CDR1 MDHEN, CDR2 SYDVKM. Trimming cost V 5 bases and J 1 base, with 9 bases left between them. The CDR3 DNA reads as TGTGCCAGCAGTCGGGGACACAGCAATCAGCCCCAGCATTTT. Translating gives CASSRGHSNQPQHF.

This clone was observed a handful of times. The chain couples TRBV5-1 to TRBJ1-5; D gene ambiguous. Trimming took off 0 bases at V and 5 bases at J, with 6 bases between the two ends. CDR3 length: 13 amino acids. Germline V CDR1 and CDR2: SGHRS, YFSETQ. The DNA of the CDR3 is TGCGCCAGCAGCTTGGACCGGGATCAGCCCCAGCATTTT. Translation: CASSLDRDQPQHF.

This clone was seen only a few times. The chain links TRBV1 to TRBJ2-5; TRBD2, the table's D call, lacks a check against the DNA. TRBV1 is designated a pseudogene. This CDR3 is 15 amino acids long. The CDR3 DNA reads as TGCACCAGCAGCCACCTTAGCGGCCACCAAGAGACCCAGTACTTC. Its protein product is CTSSHLSGHQETQYF.

This clone was seen only a few times. The chain links TRBV9 to TRBJ2-7, with D perhaps matching TRBD1 or TRBD2 (5 bases each). The V end lost 2 bases, the J end lost 3 bases, and 9 bases lay between the germline ends. Germline V lookup: CDR1 SGDLS, CDR2 YYNGEE. This CDR3 contains 13 residues. CDR3 loop: CASSVGTNYEQYF. CDR3 DNA: TGTGCCAGCAGCGTTGGGACCAACTACGAGCAGTACTTC.

This sequence joins TRBV7-9 and TRBJ2-3; tentative D call: TRBD2 (5 bases). Per germline, CDR1 SEHNR and CDR2 FQNEAQ (reference sequence). This CDR3 is 14 amino acids long. V dropped 1 base and J dropped 2 bases, with 7 bases sitting between them. The CDR3 region is CASSLVDYTDTQYF. Written as DNA, the CDR3 is TGTGCCAGCAGCTTAGTAGACTACACAGATACGCAGTATTTT.

This clone came up a few times. The DNA for the CDR3 is TGCGCCAGCAGCTGGGGACAACTTAACACTGAAGCTTTCTTT. This codes for CASSWGQLNTEAFF. The chain carries TRBV5-1 and TRBJ1-1, with a possible D match to TRBD1 (6 bases). Germline CDR1 reads SGHRS; CDR2 reads YFSETQ. Trimming shortened V by 3 bases and J by 2 bases, and 11 bases separated the two germline ends. The CDR3 extends over 14 amino acids.

There are a few counts of this clone. Other DNA sequences in this sample translate to the same CDR3. This rearrangement joins TRBV9 to TRBJ1-5; no reliable D call. Germline V gives CDR1 SGDLS, CDR2 YYNGEE. The CDR3 length is 13 residues. V was shortened by 2 bases and J by 3 bases, with 6 bases between the two germline ends. DNA of the CDR3: TGTGCCAGCAGCGTTCAGGACAATCAGCCCCAGCATTTT. It codes for CASSVQDNQPQHF.

The V call is TRBV7-8, the J call TRBJ1-2; TRBD1 is a possible D gene (5 bases). Germline V CDR1 and CDR2: SGHVS, FQNEAQ. Trimming removed 3 bases at V and 4 bases at J, with 15 bases between. The CDR3 totals 15 residues. The CDR3: CASSFSSGTSYGYTF. The CDR3 region has the DNA TGTGCCAGCAGCTTCTCATCGGGGACCAGCTATGGCTACACCTTC. The full variable domain, in which reference TRBV7-8 and TRBJ1-2 provide the parts outside the CDR3, is GAGVSQSPRYKVAKRGQDVALRCDPISGHVSLFWYQQALGQGPEFLTYFQNEAQLDKSGLPSDRFFAERPEGSVSTLKIQRTQQEDSAVYLCASSFSSGTSYGYTFGSGTRLTVV.

This clone was seen more than once but under ten times. The chain joins TRBV18 to TRBJ2-7; a possible D gene is TRBD2 (5 bases). Germline values: CDR1 KGHSH, CDR2 LQKENI. Trimming took off 0 bases at V and 6 bases at J, with 9 bases between the two ends. The CDR3 runs to 13 residues. CDR3 region: CASSPPAEGEQYV. The CDR3 DNA sequence: TGTGCCAGCTCACCACCGGCTGAGGGCGAGCAGTACGTC.